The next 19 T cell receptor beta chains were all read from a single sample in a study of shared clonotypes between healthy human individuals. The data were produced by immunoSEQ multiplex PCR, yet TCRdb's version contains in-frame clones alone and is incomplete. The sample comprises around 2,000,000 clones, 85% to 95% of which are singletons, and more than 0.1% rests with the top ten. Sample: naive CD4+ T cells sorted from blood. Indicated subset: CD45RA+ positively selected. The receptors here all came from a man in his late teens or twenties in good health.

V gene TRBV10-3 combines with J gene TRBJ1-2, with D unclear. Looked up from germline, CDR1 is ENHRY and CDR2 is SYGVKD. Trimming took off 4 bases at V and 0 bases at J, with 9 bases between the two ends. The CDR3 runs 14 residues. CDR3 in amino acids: CAISGGITNYGYTF. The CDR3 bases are TGTGCCATCAGTGGGGGAATTACTAACTATGGCTACACCTTC.

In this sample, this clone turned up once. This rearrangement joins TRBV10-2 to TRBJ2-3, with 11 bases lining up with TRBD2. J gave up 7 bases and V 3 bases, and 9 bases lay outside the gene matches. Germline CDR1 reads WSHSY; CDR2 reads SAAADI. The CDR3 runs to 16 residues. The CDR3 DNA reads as TGCGCCAGCAGTGAAACTAGCGGGGGCCTCCCATATACGCAGTATTTT. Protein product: CASSETSGGLPYTQYF.

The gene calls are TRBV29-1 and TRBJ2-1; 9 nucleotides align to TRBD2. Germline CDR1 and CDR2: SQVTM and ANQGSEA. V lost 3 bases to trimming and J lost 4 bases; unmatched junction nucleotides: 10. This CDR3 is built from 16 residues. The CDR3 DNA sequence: TGCAGCGTTGATAGCGGGAGAGGCCCAACTTACAATGAGCAGTTCTTC. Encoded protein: CSVDSGRGPTYNEQFF.

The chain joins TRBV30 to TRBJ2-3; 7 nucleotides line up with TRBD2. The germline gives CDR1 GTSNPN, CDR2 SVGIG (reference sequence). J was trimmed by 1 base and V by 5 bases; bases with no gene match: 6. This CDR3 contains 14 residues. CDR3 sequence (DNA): TGTGCCTGGGAAAGCGGGGCCCGCACAGATACGCAGTATTTT. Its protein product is CAWESGARTDTQYF.

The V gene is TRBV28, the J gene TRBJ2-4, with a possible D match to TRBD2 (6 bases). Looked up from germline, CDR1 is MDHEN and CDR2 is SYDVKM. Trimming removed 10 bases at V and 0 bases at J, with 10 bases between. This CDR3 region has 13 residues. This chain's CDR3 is CATGVAAKNIQYF. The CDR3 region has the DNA TGTGCCACGGGGGTCGCAGCCAAAAACATTCAGTACTTC.

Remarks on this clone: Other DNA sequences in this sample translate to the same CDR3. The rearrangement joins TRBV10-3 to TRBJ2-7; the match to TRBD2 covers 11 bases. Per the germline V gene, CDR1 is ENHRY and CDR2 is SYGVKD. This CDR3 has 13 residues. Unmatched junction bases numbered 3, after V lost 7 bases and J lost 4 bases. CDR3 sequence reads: CAIKLAGGYEQYF. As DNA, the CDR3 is TGTGCCATCAAATTAGCGGGAGGGTACGAGCAGTACTTC.

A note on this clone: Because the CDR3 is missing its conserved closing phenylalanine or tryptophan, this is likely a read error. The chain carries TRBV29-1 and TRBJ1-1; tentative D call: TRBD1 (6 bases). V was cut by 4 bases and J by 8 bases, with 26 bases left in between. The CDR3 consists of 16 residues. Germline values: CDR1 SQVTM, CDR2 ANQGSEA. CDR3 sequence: CSVVGGGGRKGTEAFV. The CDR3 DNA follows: TGCAGCGTTGTGGGGGGCGGAGGGAGGAAGGGCACCGAAGCTTTCGTT.

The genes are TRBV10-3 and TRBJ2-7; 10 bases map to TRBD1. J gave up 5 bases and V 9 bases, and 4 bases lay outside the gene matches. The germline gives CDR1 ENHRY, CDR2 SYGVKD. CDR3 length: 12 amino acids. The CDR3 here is CAIAGTGDEQYF. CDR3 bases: TGTGCCATTGCCGGGACAGGGGACGAGCAGTACTTC.

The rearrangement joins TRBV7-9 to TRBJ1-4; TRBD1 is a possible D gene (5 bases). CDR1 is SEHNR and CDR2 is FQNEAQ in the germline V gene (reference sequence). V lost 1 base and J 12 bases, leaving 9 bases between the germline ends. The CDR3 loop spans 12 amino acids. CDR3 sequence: CASSLGDWELFF. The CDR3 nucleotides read TGTGCCAGCAGCTTAGGGGACTGGGAACTGTTTTTT.

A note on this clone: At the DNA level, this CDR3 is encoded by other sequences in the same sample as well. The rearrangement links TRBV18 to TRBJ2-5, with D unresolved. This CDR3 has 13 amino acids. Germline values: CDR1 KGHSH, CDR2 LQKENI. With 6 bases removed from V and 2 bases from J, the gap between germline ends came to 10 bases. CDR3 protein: CASSQGIQETQYF. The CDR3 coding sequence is TGTGCCAGCTCTCAAGGAATACAAGAGACCCAGTACTTC.

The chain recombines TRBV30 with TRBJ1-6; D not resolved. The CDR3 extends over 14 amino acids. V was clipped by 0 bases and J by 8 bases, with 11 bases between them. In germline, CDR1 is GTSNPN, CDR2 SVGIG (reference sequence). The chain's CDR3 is CAWSVQIRYSPLHF. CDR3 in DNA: TGTGCCTGGAGTGTACAAATAAGGTATTCACCCCTCCACTTT.

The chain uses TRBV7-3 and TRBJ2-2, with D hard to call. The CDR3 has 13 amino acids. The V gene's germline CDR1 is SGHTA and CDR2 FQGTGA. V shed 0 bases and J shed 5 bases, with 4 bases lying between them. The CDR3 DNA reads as TGTGCCAGCAGCTTAACTTGGACCGGGGAGCTGTTTTTT. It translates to CASSLTWTGELFF.

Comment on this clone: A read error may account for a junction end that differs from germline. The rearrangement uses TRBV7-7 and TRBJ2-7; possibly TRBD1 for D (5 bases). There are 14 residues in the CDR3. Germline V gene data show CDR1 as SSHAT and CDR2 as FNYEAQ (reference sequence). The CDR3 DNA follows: TGTGCTAGCAGCTTAGGGGCTAGGAGCTACGAGCAGTACTTC. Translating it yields CASSLGARSYEQYF.

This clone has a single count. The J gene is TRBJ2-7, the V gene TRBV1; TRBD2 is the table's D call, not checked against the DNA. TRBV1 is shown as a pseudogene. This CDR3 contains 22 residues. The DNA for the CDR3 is TGCACCAGCAGCCAAGATCATTTAGGGCTAGCGGGATATCCAGTATGGTCCTACGAGCAGTACTTC. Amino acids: CTSSQDHLGLAGYPVWSYEQYF.

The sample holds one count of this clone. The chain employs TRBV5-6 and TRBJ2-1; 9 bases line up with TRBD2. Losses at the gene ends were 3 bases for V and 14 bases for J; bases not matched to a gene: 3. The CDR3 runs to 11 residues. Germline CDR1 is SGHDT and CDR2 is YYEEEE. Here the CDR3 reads CASSSRLAEFF. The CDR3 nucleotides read TGTGCCAGCAGCTCCCGACTAGCGGAGTTCTTC.

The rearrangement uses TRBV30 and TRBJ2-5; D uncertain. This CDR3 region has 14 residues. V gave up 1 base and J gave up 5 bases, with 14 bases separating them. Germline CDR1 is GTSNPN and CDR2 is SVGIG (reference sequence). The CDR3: CAWSEGNLLETQYF. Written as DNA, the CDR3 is TGTGCCTGGAGTGAAGGGAACCTTCTGGAGACCCAGTACTTC.

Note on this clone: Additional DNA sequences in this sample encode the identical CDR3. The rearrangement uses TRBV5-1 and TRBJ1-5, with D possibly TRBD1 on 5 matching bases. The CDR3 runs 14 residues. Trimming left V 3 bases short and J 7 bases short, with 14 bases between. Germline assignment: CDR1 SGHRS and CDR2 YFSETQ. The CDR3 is CASSSGGPGQPQHF. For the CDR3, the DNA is TGCGCCAGCAGCTCGGGGGGTCCGGGACAGCCCCAGCATTTT.

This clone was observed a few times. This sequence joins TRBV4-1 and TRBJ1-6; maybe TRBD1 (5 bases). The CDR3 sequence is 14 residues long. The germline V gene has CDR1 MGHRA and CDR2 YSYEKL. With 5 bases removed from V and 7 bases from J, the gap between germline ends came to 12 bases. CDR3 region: CASSGAGPNSPLHF. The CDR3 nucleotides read TGCGCCAGCAGCGGGGCAGGCCCCAATTCACCCCTCCACTTT.

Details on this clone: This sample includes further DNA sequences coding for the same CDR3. CDR3 loop: CASSSVYEQYF. The CDR3 nucleotides read TGTGCCAGCAGTTCGGTTTACGAGCAGTACTTC. This chain uses TRBV6-5 with TRBJ2-7; D is ambiguous. Germline CDR1 reads MNHEY; CDR2 reads SVGAGI. The ends were cut back, 4 bases at V and 4 bases at J, with 5 bases in the middle. The CDR3 runs to 11 residues.